Shown below are 16 T cell receptor beta chains from a single sample sequenced in a study of monozygotic twins with inflammatory bowel disease. TCRdb reprocessed the 5' RACE reads, keeping one entry per CDR3 protein, no DNA. The sample has approximately 380,000 distinct CDR3 sequences, and its top ten clones hold just over 2.5%. Sequencing was done on a sample of blood. The source is a human donor with ulcerative colitis or Crohn's disease, or a healthy co-twin of an affected twin (not recorded which).

V is TRBV2 and J is TRBJ2-3; as DNA is missing, the TRBD2 call by TCRdb cannot be tested. Germline lookup yields CDR1 SNHLY and CDR2 FYNNEI. CDR3 size: 16 residues. The CDR3 spells CASSEDGAGNSDTQYF.

The chain has TRBV20-1 and TRBJ2-4. The CDR3 covers 14 residues. Per the germline V gene, CDR1 is DFQATT and CDR2 is SNEGSKA (reference sequence). CDR3 amino acids: CSARDRMAKNIQYF.

The V and J genes are TRBV7-2 and TRBJ1-6; TCRdb proposes TRBD1, but this gene call is untestable without DNA. The CDR3 runs 15 residues. Germline CDR1 is SGHTA and CDR2 is FQGNSA. CDR3 region: CASSLPGQGSFPLHF.

The chain recombines TRBV7-9 with TRBJ1-4. The CDR3 is made up of 17 amino acids. Germline V gene sequence: CDR1 SEHNR, CDR2 FQNEAQ (reference sequence). The CDR3 sequence is CASSLKFRVDGNEKLFF.

This rearrangement joins TRBV7-9 to TRBJ2-1. CDR3 length equals 12 residues. Germline V lookup: CDR1 SEHNR, CDR2 FQNEAQ (reference sequence). The CDR3: CASSLGSNEQFF.

This chain connects TRBV7-3 to TRBJ2-1; TCRdb's D call, TRBD1, is unchecked because there is no DNA. The CDR3 extends over 13 amino acids. From germline, CDR1 is SGHTA and CDR2 FQGTGA. The CDR3: CASSPQSGGEQFF.

J is TRBJ1-2 and V is TRBV12-3 or TRBV12-4; TCRdb's D call, TRBD1, is unchecked because there is no DNA. The CDR3 spans 12 residues. The CDR3 here is CASSLERGGYTF.

CDR3 amino acids: CASTFRVEQFF. The V and J genes are TRBV12-3 or TRBV12-4 and TRBJ2-1; the TCRdb call, TRBD1, lacks DNA for checking. This CDR3 has 11 amino acids.

The rearrangement joins TRBV7-2 to TRBJ2-1; with no DNA, the TCRdb D assignment of TRBD1 cannot be verified. The CDR3 extends over 15 amino acids. The germline V gene encodes CDR1 SGHTA and CDR2 FQGNSA. The CDR3 reads CASSTRGPPYNEQFF.

The V call is TRBV12-3 or TRBV12-4, the J call TRBJ2-7; checking the TCRdb D call of TRBD1 is not possible without DNA. The CDR3 runs 14 residues. The CDR3 spells CASSRGTGFYEQYF.

The J gene is TRBJ2-3, the V gene TRBV6-1; with no DNA, the TCRdb D assignment of TRBD1 cannot be verified. There are 15 residues in the CDR3. Germline CDR1 is MNHNS and CDR2 is SASEGT. CDR3 loop: CASSVGGSRRDTQYF.

The chain carries TRBV15 and TRBJ2-2; with no DNA, the TCRdb D assignment of TRBD1 cannot be verified. The CDR3 length is 19 residues. Germline CDR1 and CDR2: LNHNV and YYDKDF (reference sequence). The CDR3 protein is CATSRTKVHQDREERELFF. The full variable domain, its missing parts supplied by reference TRBV15 and TRBJ2-2, is DAMVIQNPRYQVTQFGKPVTLSCSQTLNHNVMYWYQQKSSQAPKLLFHYYDKDFNNEADTPDNFQSRRPNTSFCFLDIRSPGLGDTAMYLCATSRTKVHQDREERELFFGEGSRLTVL.

The chain uses TRBV5-1 and TRBJ2-3; TCRdb lists TRBD1, though no DNA is available to test this call. CDR1 is SGHRS, CDR2 YFSETQ, per germline. The CDR3 is 14 amino acids. The CDR3 protein is CASTIGRSTDTQYF.

The J gene is TRBJ2-7, the V gene TRBV7-2; TCRdb's assignment of TRBD1 cannot be checked, as there is no DNA. Germline V gene lookup returns CDR1 SGHTA and CDR2 FQGNSA. CDR3 size: 12 residues. CDR3 protein: CASSSRGGEQYF.

This rearrangement joins TRBV5-8 to TRBJ2-7; TCRdb picks TRBD1, but there is no DNA to check that call. This CDR3 is built from 17 residues. The germline CDR1 and CDR2 sequences are SGHTS and YDEGEE. CDR3 in amino acids: CASSMGQGYGIFYEQYF.

The rearrangement links TRBV29-1 to TRBJ1-5; TCRdb selects TRBD1, and the lack of DNA leaves this call unchecked. Germline assignment: CDR1 SQVTM and CDR2 ANQGSEA. There are 13 residues in the CDR3. CDR3 amino acids: CSVRGTENQPQHF.